The clone carrying this T cell receptor (beta chain) has more than one count but fewer than ten. No antigen is known for it. Per the germline V gene, CDR1 is MDHEN and CDR2 is SYDVKM. This CDR3 has 16 residues. The V and J ends lost 6 bases and 2 bases, in that order; junction bases with no gene match: 6. Every sample had a minimum of 6 million PBMCs isolated. This entry is derived from a study of blood T cells in healthy people across ages. Broader study findings: Estimates of diversity drawn from one million T cells were considered underestimates. Per million T cells, TCR beta diversity dropped about linearly as age rose.

The authors ran a second PCR of about 7 to 11 cycles using a sample-barcoded 5' primer and a J-beta primer mix. A 12-random-nucleotide template-switch adaptor tagged each cDNA molecule. One entry per CDR3 protein results from TCRdb running MiXCR on the 5' RACE reads. This table holds 800,000 or so distinct CDR3 sequences, 35% to 60% found once. Sequenced sample: blood. The chain carries TRBV28 and TRBJ2-3, with 12 bases aligning to TRBD2. The source of this sequence is a man older than 75 in good health. The chain's CDR3 is CASSQTSGRTTDTQYF. Here the CDR3 DNA reads TGTGCCAGCAGCCAAACTAGCGGGAGGACCACAGATACGCAGTATTTT.